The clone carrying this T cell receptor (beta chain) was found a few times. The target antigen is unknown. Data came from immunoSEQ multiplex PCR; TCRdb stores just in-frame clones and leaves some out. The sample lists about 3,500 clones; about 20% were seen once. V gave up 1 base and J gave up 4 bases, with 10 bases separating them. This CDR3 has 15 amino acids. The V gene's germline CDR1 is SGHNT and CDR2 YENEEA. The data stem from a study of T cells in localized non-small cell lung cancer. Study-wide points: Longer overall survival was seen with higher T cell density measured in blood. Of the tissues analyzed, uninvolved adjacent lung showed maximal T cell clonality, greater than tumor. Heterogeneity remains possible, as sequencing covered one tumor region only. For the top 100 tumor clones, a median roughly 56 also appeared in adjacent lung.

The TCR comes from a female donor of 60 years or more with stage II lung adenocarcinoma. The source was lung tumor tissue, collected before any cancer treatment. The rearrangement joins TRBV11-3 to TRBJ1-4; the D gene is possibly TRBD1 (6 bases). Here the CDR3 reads CASSLGGQFNEKLFF. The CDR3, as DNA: TGTGCCAGCAGCTTAGGGGGGCAGTTTAATGAAAAACTGTTTTTT.